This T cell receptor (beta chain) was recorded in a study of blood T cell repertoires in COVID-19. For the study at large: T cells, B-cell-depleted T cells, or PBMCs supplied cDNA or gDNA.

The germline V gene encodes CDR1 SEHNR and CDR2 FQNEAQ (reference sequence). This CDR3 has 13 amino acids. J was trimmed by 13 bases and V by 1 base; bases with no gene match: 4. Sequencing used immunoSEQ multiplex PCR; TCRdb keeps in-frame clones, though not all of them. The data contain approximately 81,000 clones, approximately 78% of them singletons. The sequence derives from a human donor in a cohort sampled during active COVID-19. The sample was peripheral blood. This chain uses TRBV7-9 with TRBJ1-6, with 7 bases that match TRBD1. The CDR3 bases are TGTGCCAGCAGCTTAGATTACAGGGGTCCCCTCCACTTT. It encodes CASSLDYRGPLHF.